One sample yielded the 9 T cell receptor beta chains listed below, sequenced in a study of blood T cell repertoires in COVID-19. Sequenced by immunoSEQ multiplex PCR; TCRdb stores in-frame clones only, minus some. Of approximately 180,000 clones listed, over 75% are singletons. Sample: peripheral blood. These receptors were obtained from a man between 40 and 49 years old with active or convalescent COVID-19.

The chain is built from TRBV6-6 and TRBJ1-1; D not certain. The CDR3 spans 12 residues. The germline V gene has CDR1 MNHNY and CDR2 SVGAGI (reference sequence). Trimming removed 2 bases from V and 3 bases from J, with 4 bases in between. The CDR3 DNA reads TGTGCCAGCAGTTACAAGCACACTGAAGCTTTCTTT. Encoded protein: CASSYKHTEAFF.

The CDR3 DNA is TGTGCCAGCAGTACATACCCCGGACACCCCTACGAGCAGTACTTC. This translates into CASSTYPGHPYEQYF. The chain carries TRBV27 and TRBJ2-7; D might be TRBD1 (5 bases). V dropped 5 bases and J dropped 2 bases, with 16 bases sitting between them. CDR3 size: 15 residues. The germline V gene has CDR1 MNHEY and CDR2 SMNVEV (reference sequence).

The chain recombines TRBV5-6 with TRBJ2-1; 9 bases are a match to TRBD2. This CDR3 has 16 amino acids. V shed 6 bases, J shed 7 bases, and the junction held 14 bases outside the gene matches. From germline, CDR1 is SGHDT and CDR2 YYEEEE. In DNA form, the CDR3 reads TGTGCCAGCACCGTCCCGGGACTAGCAACGGGGAATGAGCAGTTCTTC. This sequence encodes CASTVPGLATGNEQFF.

The V and J genes are TRBV19 and TRBJ2-2; no clear D. V lost 1 base to trimming and J lost 5 bases, with 5 bases between them. The CDR3 loop spans 13 amino acids. Looked up from germline, CDR1 is LNHDA and CDR2 is SQIVND (reference sequence). The CDR3 region has the DNA TGTGCCAGTAGTATAGCCCAGACCGGGGAGCTGTTTTTT. Translation: CASSIAQTGELFF. The whole variable domain, remainder taken from reference TRBV19 and TRBJ2-2, is DGGITQSPKYLFRKEGQNVTLSCEQNLNHDAMYWYRQDPGQGLRLIYYSQIVNDFQKGDIAEGYSVSREKKESFPLTVTSAQKNPTAFYLCASSIAQTGELFFGEGSRLTVL.

The V call is TRBV20-1, the J call TRBJ2-1; D is undetermined. This CDR3 region has 11 residues. Germline lookup yields CDR1 DFQATT and CDR2 SNEGSKA (reference sequence). V was trimmed by 6 bases and J by 9 bases, leaving 12 bases between them. In DNA, the CDR3 is TGCAGTGCCGCCCCTACAGTTGAGCAGTTCTTC. Translating gives CSAAPTVEQFF.

The CDR3 DNA follows: TGTGCCTGGAGTCCCCGAGGGGGGAACACTGAAGCTTTCTTT. The encoded protein is CAWSPRGGNTEAFF. V is TRBV30 and J is TRBJ1-1; TRBD1 might be the D (6 bases). Germline V CDR1 and CDR2: GTSNPN, SVGIG (reference sequence). The CDR3 is 14 amino acids. Between the trimmed V and J ends, which lost 2 bases and 1 base, there was a span of 11 bases.

The gene calls are TRBV5-4 and TRBJ2-3; 7 bases fit TRBD1. V was clipped by 3 bases and J by 4 bases; unmatched bases: 11. Per the germline V gene, CDR1 is SGHNT and CDR2 is YYREEE (reference sequence). The CDR3 is 16 amino acids. The CDR3 DNA sequence: TGTGCCAGCAGCTCCCCGATTAAGGGGGCTGCAGATACGCAGTATTTT. Residues: CASSSPIKGAADTQYF.

The chain employs TRBV5-4 and TRBJ1-2; 9 bases map to TRBD1. The V segment lost 2 bases and the J segment 7 bases; nucleotides outside the gene matches: 9. CDR3 length: 15 amino acids. Germline-derived CDR1 and CDR2 are SGHNT and YYREEE (reference sequence). Here the CDR3 reads CASSFPGQGAGGYTF. The DNA of the CDR3 is TGTGCCAGCAGCTTCCCGGGACAGGGAGCTGGTGGCTACACCTTC.

J is TRBJ2-2 and V is TRBV6-1; the D gene is possibly TRBD2 (6 bases). V lost 3 bases and J lost 5, with 19 bases in between. The CDR3 loop spans 17 amino acids. CDR1 MNHNS and CDR2 SASEGT come from the germline V gene. For the CDR3, the DNA is TGTGCCAGCAGTGATAGACTTCCGGGACTGCGGACCGGGGAGCTGTTTTTT. Amino acids: CASSDRLPGLRTGELFF.